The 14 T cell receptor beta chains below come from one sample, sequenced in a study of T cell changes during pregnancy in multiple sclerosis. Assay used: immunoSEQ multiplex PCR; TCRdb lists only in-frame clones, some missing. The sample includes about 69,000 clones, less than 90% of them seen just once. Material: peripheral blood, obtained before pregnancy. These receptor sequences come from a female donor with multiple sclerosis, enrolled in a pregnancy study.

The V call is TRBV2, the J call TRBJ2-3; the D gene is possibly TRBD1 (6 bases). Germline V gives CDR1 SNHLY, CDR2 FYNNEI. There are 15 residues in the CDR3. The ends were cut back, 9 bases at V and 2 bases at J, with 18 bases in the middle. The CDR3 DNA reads TGTGCCAGAACCTCGACAGGTTTGTACACAGATACGCAGTATTTT. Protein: CARTSTGLYTDTQYF. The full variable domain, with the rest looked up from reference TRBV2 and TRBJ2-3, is EPEVTQTPSHQVTQMGQEVILRCVPISNHLYFYWYRQILGQKVEFLVSFYNNEISEKSEIFDDQFSVERPDGSNFTLKIRSTKLEDSAMYFCARTSTGLYTDTQYFGPGTRLTVL.

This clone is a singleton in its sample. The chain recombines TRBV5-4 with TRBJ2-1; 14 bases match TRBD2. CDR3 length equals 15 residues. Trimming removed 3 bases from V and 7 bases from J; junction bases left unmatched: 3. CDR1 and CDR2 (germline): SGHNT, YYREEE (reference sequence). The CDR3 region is CASSSGLAGVNEQFF. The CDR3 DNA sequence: TGTGCCAGCAGCTCGGGACTAGCGGGAGTTAATGAGCAGTTCTTC.

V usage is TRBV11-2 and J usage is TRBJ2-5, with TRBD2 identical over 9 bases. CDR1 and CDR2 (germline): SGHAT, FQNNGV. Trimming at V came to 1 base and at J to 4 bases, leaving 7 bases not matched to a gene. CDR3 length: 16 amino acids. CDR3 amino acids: CASSLVTRGGPETQYF. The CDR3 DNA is TGTGCCAGCAGCTTAGTTACGCGGGGGGGCCCAGAGACCCAGTACTTC.

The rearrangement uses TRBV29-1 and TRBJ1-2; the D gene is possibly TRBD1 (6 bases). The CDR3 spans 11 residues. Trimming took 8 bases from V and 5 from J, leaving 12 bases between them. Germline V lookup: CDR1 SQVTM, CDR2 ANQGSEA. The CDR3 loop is CSIRTAYGYTF. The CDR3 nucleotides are TGCAGCATACGGACAGCATATGGCTACACCTTC.

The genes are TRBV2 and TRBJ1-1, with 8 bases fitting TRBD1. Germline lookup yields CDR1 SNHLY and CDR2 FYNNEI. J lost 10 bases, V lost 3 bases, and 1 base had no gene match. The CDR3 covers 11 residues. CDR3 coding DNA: TGTGCCAGCAGTGAGACAGGGGCAGCTTTCTTT. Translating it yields CASSETGAAFF.

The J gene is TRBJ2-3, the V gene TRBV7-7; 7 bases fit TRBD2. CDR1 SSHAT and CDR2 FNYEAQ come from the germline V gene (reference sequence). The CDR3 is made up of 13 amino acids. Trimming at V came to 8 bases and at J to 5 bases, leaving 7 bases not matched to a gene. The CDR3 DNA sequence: TGTGCCAGCGCGGGAGCAAGGGGAGATACGCAGTATTTT. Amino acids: CASAGARGDTQYF.

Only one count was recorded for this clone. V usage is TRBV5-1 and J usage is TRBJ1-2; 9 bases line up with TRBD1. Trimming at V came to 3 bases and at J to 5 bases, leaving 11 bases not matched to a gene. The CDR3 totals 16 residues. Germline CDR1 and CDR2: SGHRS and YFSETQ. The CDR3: CASSSNSGTGMYGYTF. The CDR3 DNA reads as TGCGCCAGCAGCTCGAACTCCGGGACAGGGATGTATGGCTACACCTTC.

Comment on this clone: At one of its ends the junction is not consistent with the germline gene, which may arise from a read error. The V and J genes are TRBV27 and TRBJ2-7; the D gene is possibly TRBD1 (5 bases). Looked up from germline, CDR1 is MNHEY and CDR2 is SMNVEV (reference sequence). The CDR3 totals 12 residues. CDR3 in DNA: TGCCCTCGCGCAGGGTTTCGGGACGAGCAGTACTTC. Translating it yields CPRAGFRDEQYF.

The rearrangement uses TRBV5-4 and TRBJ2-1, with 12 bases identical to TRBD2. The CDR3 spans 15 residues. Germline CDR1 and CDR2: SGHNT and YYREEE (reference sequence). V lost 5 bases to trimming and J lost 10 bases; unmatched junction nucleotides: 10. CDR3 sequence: CASSPSGGARREQFF. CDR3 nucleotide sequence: TGTGCCAGCAGTCCTAGCGGGGGGGCCCGAAGGGAGCAGTTCTTC.

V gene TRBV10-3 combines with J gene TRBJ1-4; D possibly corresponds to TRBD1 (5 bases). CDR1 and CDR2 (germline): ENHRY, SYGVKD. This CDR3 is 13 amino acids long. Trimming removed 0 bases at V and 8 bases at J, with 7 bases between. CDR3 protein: CAISESRTEKLFF. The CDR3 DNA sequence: TGTGCCATCAGTGAGTCGAGGACAGAAAAACTGTTTTTT.

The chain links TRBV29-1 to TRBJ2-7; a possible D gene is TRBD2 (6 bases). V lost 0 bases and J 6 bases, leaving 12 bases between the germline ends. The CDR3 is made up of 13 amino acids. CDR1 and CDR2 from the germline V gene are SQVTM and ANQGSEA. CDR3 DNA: TGCAGCGTTGAAGATAGCCTAGCGAGCGAGCAGTACTTC. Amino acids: CSVEDSLASEQYF.

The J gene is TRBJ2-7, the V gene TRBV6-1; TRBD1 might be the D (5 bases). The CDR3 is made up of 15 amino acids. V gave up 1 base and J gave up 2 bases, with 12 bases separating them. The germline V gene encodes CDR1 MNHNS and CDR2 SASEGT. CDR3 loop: CASSEGPGQTYEQYF. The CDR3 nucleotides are TGTGCCAGCAGTGAAGGGCCAGGACAAACCTACGAGCAGTACTTC.

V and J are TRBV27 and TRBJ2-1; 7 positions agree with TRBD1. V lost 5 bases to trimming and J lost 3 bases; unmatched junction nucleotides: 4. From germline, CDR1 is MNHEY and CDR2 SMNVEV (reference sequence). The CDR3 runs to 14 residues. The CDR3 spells CASSPNRGYNEQFF. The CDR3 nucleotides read TGTGCCAGCAGTCCAAACAGGGGCTACAATGAGCAGTTCTTC.

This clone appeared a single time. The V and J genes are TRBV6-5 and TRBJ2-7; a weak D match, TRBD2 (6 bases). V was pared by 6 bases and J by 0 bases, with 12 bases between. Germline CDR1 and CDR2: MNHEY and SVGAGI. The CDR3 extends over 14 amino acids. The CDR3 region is CASRLAGSSYEQYF. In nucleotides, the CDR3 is TGTGCCAGCAGACTAGCCGGGAGCTCCTACGAGCAGTACTTC.